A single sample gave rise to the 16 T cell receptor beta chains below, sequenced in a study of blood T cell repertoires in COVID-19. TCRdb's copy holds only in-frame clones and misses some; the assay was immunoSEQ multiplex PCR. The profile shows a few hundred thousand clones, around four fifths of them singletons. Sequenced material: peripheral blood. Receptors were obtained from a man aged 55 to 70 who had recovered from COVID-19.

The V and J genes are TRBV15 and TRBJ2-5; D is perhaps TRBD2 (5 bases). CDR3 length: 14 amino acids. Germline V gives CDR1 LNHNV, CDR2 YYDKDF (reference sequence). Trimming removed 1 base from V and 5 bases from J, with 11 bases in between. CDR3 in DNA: TGTGCCACCAGCAGAGGTGTGGAGGAGGAGACCCAGTACTTC. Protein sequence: CATSRGVEEETQYF.

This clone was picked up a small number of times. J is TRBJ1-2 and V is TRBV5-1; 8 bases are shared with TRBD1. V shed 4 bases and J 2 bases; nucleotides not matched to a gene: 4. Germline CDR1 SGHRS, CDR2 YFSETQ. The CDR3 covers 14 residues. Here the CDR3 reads CASSRQGKNYGYTF. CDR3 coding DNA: TGCGCCAGCAGCCGACAGGGGAAAAACTATGGCTACACCTTC.

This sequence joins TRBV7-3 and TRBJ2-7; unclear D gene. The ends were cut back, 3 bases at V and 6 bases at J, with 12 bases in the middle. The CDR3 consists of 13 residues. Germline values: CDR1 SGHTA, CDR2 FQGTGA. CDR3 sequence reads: CASSFTGPVEQYF. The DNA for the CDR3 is TGTGCCAGCAGCTTTACGGGTCCTGTCGAGCAGTACTTC.

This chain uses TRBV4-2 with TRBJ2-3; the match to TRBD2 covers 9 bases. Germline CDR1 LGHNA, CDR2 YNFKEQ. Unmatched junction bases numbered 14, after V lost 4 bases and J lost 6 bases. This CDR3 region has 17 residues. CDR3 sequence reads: CASSPGASGAEADTQYF. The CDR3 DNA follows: TGTGCCAGCAGCCCCGGGGCTAGCGGGGCGGAGGCGGATACGCAGTATTTT.

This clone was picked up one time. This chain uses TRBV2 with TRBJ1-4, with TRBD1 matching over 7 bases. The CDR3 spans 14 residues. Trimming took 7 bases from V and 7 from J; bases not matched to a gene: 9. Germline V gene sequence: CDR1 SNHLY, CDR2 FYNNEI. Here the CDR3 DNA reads TGTGCCAGCACGAATAGACAGGGCGGTGAAAAACTGTTTTTT. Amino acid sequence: CASTNRQGGEKLFF.

The CDR3 reads CATSPSKGATEAFF. The CDR3, as DNA: TGTGCCACCAGTCCCTCCAAGGGGGCCACTGAAGCTTTCTTT. V usage is TRBV24-1 and J usage is TRBJ1-1; 7 bases are shared with TRBD1. Per the germline V gene, CDR1 is KGHDR and CDR2 is SFDVKD. This CDR3 has 14 residues. The J segment lost 4 bases and the V segment lost 6 bases, leaving 7 bases of the junction unmatched.

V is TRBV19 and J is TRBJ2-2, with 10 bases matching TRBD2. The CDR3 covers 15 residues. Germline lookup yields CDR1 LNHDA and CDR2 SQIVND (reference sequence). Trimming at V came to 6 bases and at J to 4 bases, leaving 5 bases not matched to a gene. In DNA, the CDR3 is TGTGCCAGTAGGATTAGCGGGGGGTTCACCGGGGAGCTGTTTTTT. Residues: CASRISGGFTGELFF.

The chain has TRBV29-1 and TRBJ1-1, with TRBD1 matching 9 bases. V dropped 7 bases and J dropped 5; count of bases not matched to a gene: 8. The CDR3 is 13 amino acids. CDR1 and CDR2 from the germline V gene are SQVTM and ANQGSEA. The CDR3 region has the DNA TGCAGCGGCTCCGGGACAGGGCGAACTGAAGCTTTCTTT. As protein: CSGSGTGRTEAFF.

CDR3 in amino acids: CASKETGRQETQYF. The DNA of the CDR3 is TGTGCCAGCAAAGAGACAGGCAGGCAAGAGACCCAGTACTTC. The rearrangement links TRBV5-6 to TRBJ2-5, with D perhaps matching TRBD1 (6 bases). Germline loops: CDR1 SGHDT, CDR2 YYEEEE. This CDR3 has 14 amino acids. The ends were cut back, 6 bases at V and 2 bases at J, with 14 bases in the middle.

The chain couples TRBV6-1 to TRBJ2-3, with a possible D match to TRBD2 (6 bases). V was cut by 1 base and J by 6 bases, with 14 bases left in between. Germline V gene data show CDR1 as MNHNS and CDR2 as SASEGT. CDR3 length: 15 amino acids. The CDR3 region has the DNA TGTGCCAGCAGTGAAGTTCCGGGAGCTTCTGATACGCAGTATTTT. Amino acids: CASSEVPGASDTQYF.

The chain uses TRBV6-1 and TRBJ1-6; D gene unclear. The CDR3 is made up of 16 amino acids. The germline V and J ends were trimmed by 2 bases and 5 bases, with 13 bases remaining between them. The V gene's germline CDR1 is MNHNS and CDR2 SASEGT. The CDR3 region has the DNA TGTGCCAGCAGTGAAAACACACTACGGAATAATTCACCCCTCCACTTT. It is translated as CASSENTLRNNSPLHF.

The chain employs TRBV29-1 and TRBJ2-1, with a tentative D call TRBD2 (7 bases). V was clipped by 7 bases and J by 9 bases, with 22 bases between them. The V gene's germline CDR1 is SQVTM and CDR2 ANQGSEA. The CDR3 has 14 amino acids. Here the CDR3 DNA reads TGCAGCGCTCGGGTAACGGGGGGCCAGGGTGAGCAGTTCTTC. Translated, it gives CSARVTGGQGEQFF.

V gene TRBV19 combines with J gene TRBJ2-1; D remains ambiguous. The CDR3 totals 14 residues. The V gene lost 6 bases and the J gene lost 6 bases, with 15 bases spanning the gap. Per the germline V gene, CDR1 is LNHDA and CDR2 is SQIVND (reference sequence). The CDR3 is CASRHSRNSNEQFF. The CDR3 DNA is TGTGCCAGTAGGCACTCGAGGAATTCCAATGAGCAGTTCTTC.

This CDR3 is CASSLQASGMNEQFF. For the CDR3, the DNA is TGTGCCAGCAGCTTACAGGCTAGCGGAATGAATGAGCAGTTCTTC. This rearrangement joins TRBV11-3 to TRBJ2-1, with 7 bases fitting TRBD2. Trimming at V came to 2 bases and at J to 7 bases, leaving 8 bases not matched to a gene. This CDR3 is built from 15 residues. Germline V gene lookup returns CDR1 SGHNT and CDR2 YENEEA.

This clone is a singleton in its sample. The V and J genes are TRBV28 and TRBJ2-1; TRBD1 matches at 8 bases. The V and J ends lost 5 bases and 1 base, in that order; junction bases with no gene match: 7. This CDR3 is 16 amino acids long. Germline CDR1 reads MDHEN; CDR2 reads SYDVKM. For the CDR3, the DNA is TGTGCCAGCAGTGTCCCGGGACAGGCTTCCTACAATGAGCAGTTCTTC. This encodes CASSVPGQASYNEQFF.

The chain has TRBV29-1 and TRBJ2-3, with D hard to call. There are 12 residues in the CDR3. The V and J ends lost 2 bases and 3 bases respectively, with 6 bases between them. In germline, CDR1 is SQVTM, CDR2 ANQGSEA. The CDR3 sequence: CSVEPVTDTQYF. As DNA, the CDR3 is TGCAGCGTTGAACCTGTGACAGATACGCAGTATTTT.